These 23 T cell receptor beta chains came from one sample sequenced in a study of tumor-infiltrating lymphocytes in primary liver carcinoma. Total RNA (roughly 530 ng) served as template for TCR beta cDNA synthesis primed by a constant-region primer. For TCR beta, libraries were produced by three nested multiplex PCR rounds using slightly modified ARM-PCR. Amplification in the first two PCR rounds was performed using TRBV1-TRBV30 forward primers and a C-beta reverse primer for approximately 10 cycles each. TCRdb recomputed calls from the multiplex PCR reads with MiXCR, one row per CDR3 protein. Found here are almost 200,000 distinct CDR3 sequences, about 61% of them singletons; the top ten hold roughly 7%. The source of the blood RNA was unsorted whole blood, and germline DNA was extracted as well. Material: peripheral blood. The receptors were sampled from a woman in her fifties or sixties with primary liver carcinoma and hepatitis B virus infection.

On this clonotype: A read error may produce the germline difference seen at one junction end. V is TRBV6-1 and J is TRBJ2-1; D remains unclear. The germline gives CDR1 MNHNS, CDR2 SASEGT. The CDR3 loop spans 15 amino acids. This CDR3 reads CAGTEGPSSYNEQFF. CDR3 nucleotides: TGCGCCGGCACCGAAGGGCCCTCCTCCTACAATGAGCAGTTCTTC.

This clonotype appeared many times. At one end, the junction sequence differs from germline, possibly due to a read error. The J gene is TRBJ1-3, the V gene TRBV5-1; no clear D gene. Germline V CDR1 and CDR2: SGHRS, YFSETQ. This CDR3 has 14 amino acids. CDR3 coding DNA: TGTGCCAGCAGTTTAGTGGGCTCTGGAAACACCATATATTTT. It codes for CASSLVGSGNTIYF. The full variable domain, in which reference TRBV5-1 and TRBJ1-3 provide the parts outside the CDR3, is KAGVTQTPRYLIKTRGQQVTLSCSPISGHRSVSWYQQTPGQGLQFLFEYFSETQRNKGNFPGRFSGRQFSNSRSEMNVSTLELGDSALYLCASSLVGSGNTIYFGEGSWLTVV.

The chain recombines TRBV6-6 with TRBJ2-1, with D perhaps matching TRBD2 (6 bases). Trimming removed 5 bases from V and 11 bases from J, with 19 bases in between. Germline values: CDR1 MNHNY, CDR2 SVGAGI (reference sequence). This CDR3 comprises 14 residues. Written as DNA, the CDR3 is TGTGCCAGCAGTGCGGGACTTCCCTATAGGAAGCAGTTCTTC. Its translation: CASSAGLPYRKQFF.

In regard to this clonotype: It may be a read error: a sequence one base away is much more abundant. The rearrangement links TRBV5-4 to TRBJ2-1, with TRBD1 matching 8 bases. The CDR3 consists of 15 residues. CDR1 is SGHNT, CDR2 YYREEE, per germline (reference sequence). J lost 10 bases, V lost 4 bases, and 13 bases had no gene match. CDR3 loop: CASSIGTGGDYEQFF. CDR3 sequence (DNA): TGTGCCAGCAGCATCGGGACAGGAGGCGACTACGAGCAGTTCTTC.

This clonotype was picked up a small number of times. The CDR3, as DNA: TGTGCCAGCAGTTACTCGACAGAGGAAGTCTATGGCTACACCTTC. As protein: CASSYSTEEVYGYTF. The chain uses TRBV6-6 and TRBJ1-2; possibly TRBD1 for D (5 bases). Between the trimmed V and J ends, which lost 0 bases and 4 bases, there was a span of 12 bases. Germline-derived CDR1 and CDR2 are MNHNY and SVGAGI (reference sequence). CDR3 length: 15 amino acids.

Note on this clonotype: A read error may produce the germline difference seen at one junction end. The chain joins TRBV12-3 or TRBV12-4 to TRBJ2-5, with TRBD2 as a possible D gene (5 bases). CDR3 length equals 14 residues. The CDR3 nucleotides read TGTGCCGGCAGTTTCGAGGACTGGCAAGAGACCCACTACTTC. Encoded protein: CAGSFEDWQETHYF.

This clonotype was recorded many times. The rearrangement uses TRBV12-3 or TRBV12-4 and TRBJ1-6; D call uncertain. With 2 bases removed from V and 6 bases from J, the gap between germline ends came to 14 bases. This CDR3 region has 16 residues. Written as DNA, the CDR3 is TGTGCCAGCAGTTTAAGTATGCCAGGCACTAATTCACCCCTCCACTTT. Residues: CASSLSMPGTNSPLHF.

This clonotype came up many times. J is TRBJ2-2 and V is TRBV29-1, with no clear D. The CDR3 extends over 12 amino acids. V was clipped by 4 bases and J by 2 bases, with 5 bases between them. Germline V gene sequence: CDR1 SQVTM, CDR2 ANQGSEA. The CDR3 protein is CSVAENTGELFF. The CDR3, as DNA: TGCAGCGTTGCCGAAAACACCGGGGAGCTGTTTTTT.

The chain combines TRBV4-1 with TRBJ2-7, with 7 nucleotides matching TRBD1. The CDR3 sequence is 17 residues long. After removal of 0 bases from V and 0 bases from J, the junction contained 8 bases not matched to a gene. Germline CDR1 and CDR2: MGHRA and YSYEKL. CDR3 in DNA: TGCGCCAGCAGCCAAGAATCGACGGACAGGAGCTCCTACGAGCAGTACTTC. It translates to CASSQESTDRSSYEQYF.

The chain has TRBV11-3 and TRBJ2-3, with D possibly matching TRBD2 (5 bases). The CDR3 is made up of 14 amino acids. In germline, CDR1 is SGHNT, CDR2 YENEEA. Trimming pared 5 bases from V and 13 bases from J, leaving 22 bases between. This CDR3 is CASSQTGFPTDKYF. Here the CDR3 DNA reads TGTGCCAGCAGCCAAACGGGATTCCCCACAGATAAGTATTTT.

On this clonotype itself: The junction departs from the called germline gene at one end, perhaps through a read error. The chain carries TRBV11-1 and TRBJ2-1; possible D gene TRBD1, 6 bases. The CDR3 runs to 15 residues. Germline V gene sequence: CDR1 SGHAT, CDR2 FQDESV (reference sequence). In DNA, the CDR3 is TGTGCAAGCAGCTTAAGGGGGACGACCTACAATGTGCAGTTCTTC. Protein: CASSLRGTTYNVQFF.

V gene TRBV11-1 combines with J gene TRBJ2-3; a weak D match, TRBD1 (6 bases). Germline V CDR1 and CDR2: SGHAT, FQDESV (reference sequence). This CDR3 is built from 15 residues. CDR3 amino acids: CAGSVGQRGTDTQYF. CDR3 DNA sequence: TGTGCTGGCAGCGTGGGACAAAGGGGTACAGATACGCAGTATTTT.

This clonotype was counted between two and nine times. CDR3 nucleotide sequence: TGTGCCAGCAGTTACTCTCCCTTGGCTAAGGAGCTTTTAAATCAGCCCCAGCATTTT. This codes for CASSYSPLAKELLNQPQHF. The V and J genes are TRBV6-5 and TRBJ1-5; D not certain. The CDR3 length is 19 residues. The germline V gene encodes CDR1 MNHEY and CDR2 SVGAGI. V dropped 0 bases and J dropped 4 bases, with 22 bases sitting between them.

This clonotype occurred many times. The gene calls are TRBV10-3 and TRBJ2-5; 9 nucleotides align to TRBD2. The junction had 2 bases not matched to a gene; V was cut back by 0 bases and J by 3 bases. Germline V gene sequence: CDR1 ENHRY, CDR2 SYGVKD. The CDR3 is 15 amino acids. CDR3 coding DNA: TGTGCCATCAGTGAGTCGCCTAGCGGGGAAGAGACCCAGTACTTC. Translated: CAISESPSGEETQYF.

The CDR3 DNA is TGTGCCAGCAGCCCTCCAACCTACGAGCAGTACTTC. Its protein product is CASSPPTYEQYF. The gene calls are TRBV6-6 and TRBJ2-7; no clear D. The CDR3 runs 12 residues. Germline V gives CDR1 MNHNY, CDR2 SVGAGI (reference sequence). V shed 6 bases and J shed 2 bases, with 8 bases lying between them.

The rearrangement joins TRBV6-1 to TRBJ2-7, with D perhaps TRBD2 (6 bases). The V end was cut by 1 base, the J end by 2 bases, with 15 bases between. The CDR3 sequence is 16 residues long. Germline V gives CDR1 MNHNS, CDR2 SASEGT. The CDR3 bases are TGTGCCAGCAGTGAAGGTGAGGGAGGTCTTCCCTACGAGCAGTACTTC. Protein sequence: CASSEGEGGLPYEQYF.

The chain joins TRBV5-4 to TRBJ2-2; D ambiguous. The V gene lost 3 bases and the J gene lost 1 base, with 7 bases spanning the gap. Germline V gives CDR1 SGHNT, CDR2 YYREEE (reference sequence). This CDR3 is 14 amino acids long. The CDR3 DNA reads TGTGCCAGCAGCTGGAGTCAGAACACCGGGGAGCTGTTTTTT. Translating gives CASSWSQNTGELFF.

This clonotype turned up a few times. The chain has TRBV5-1 and TRBJ2-3, with 8 bases aligning to TRBD1. Germline V gene sequence: CDR1 SGHRS, CDR2 YFSETQ. This CDR3 contains 15 residues. V trimming: 4 bases; J trimming: 4 bases; junction bases outside the gene matches: 8. The CDR3 region has the DNA TGCGCCAGCAGCCTCCTAGGACAGGGTCCAGATACGCAGTATTTT. Translation: CASSLLGQGPDTQYF.

Concerning this clonotype itself: A read error may be the cause here, since a much bigger clone is one base away. The V gene is TRBV5-5, the J gene TRBJ2-1, with D perhaps matching TRBD1 or TRBD2 (5 bases each). This CDR3 comprises 15 residues. Per germline, CDR1 SGHKS and CDR2 YYEKEE (reference sequence). Trimming stripped 3 bases from V and 7 bases from J, with 17 bases between. DNA of the CDR3: TGTGCCAGCAGCTCGGCCCGGCTCGGGGCGAATGAGCAGTTCTTC. This sequence encodes CASSSARLGANEQFF.

By frequency in the sample, this clonotype is medium-sized (0.01 to 0.1%). V gene TRBV11-2 combines with J gene TRBJ2-3; possibly TRBD2 for D (5 bases). This CDR3 has 17 amino acids. Trimming shortened V by 1 base and J by 0 bases, and 14 bases separated the two germline ends. The germline V gene encodes CDR1 SGHAT and CDR2 FQNNGV. In DNA form, the CDR3 reads TGTGCCAGCAGCTTAGCAATGGGGAGAAGGAGCACAGATACGCAGTATTTT. This translates into CASSLAMGRRSTDTQYF.

This chain links TRBV20-1 with TRBJ1-1; a weak D match, TRBD1 (5 bases). This CDR3 has 11 amino acids. V dropped 6 bases and J dropped 1 base, with 6 bases sitting between them. Per the germline V gene, CDR1 is DFQATT and CDR2 is SNEGSKA (reference sequence). The CDR3 coding sequence is TGCAGTGCCGGGACGAACACTGAAGCTTTCTTT. Translated: CSAGTNTEAFF.

This clonotype appeared a single time. A read error is possible here, since a much larger clone lies one base away. This chain connects TRBV12-3 or TRBV12-4 to TRBJ1-2; tentatively, D is TRBD1 (5 bases). The length of the CDR3 is 12 residues. The CDR3: CARSRQGGGYTF. The CDR3 coding sequence is TGTGCCCGCAGCAGGCAGGGTGGTGGCTACACCTTC.

This chain links TRBV4-2 with TRBJ2-7; TRBD2 aligns across 8 bases. This CDR3 contains 20 residues. Germline loops: CDR1 LGHNA, CDR2 YNFKEQ. The ends lost 4 bases at V and 5 bases at J; junction bases unmatched: 25. In nucleotides, the CDR3 is TGTGCCAGCAGCCCCTCGGCCTGCGGGAGGAAACCGGCTTCCCTCCACGAGCAGTACTTC. Translation gives CASSPSACGRKPASLHEQYF.